These 19 T cell receptor beta chains share one sample of origin, sequenced in a study of beta chain features in type 1 diabetes. The whole isolated RNA underwent reverse transcription, so sequencing captured expressed TCRB transcripts. Clones were read by immunoSEQ multiplex PCR, and TCRdb kept only the in-frame ones, dropping some. The top ten hold about 0.034% of the sample, which has about 410,000 clones, roughly 13% seen once. The sequenced sample consisted of naive CD4+ T cells from blood. All receptors come from a man aged 25-40 years in good health.

The chain couples TRBV7-6 to TRBJ1-4; TRBD1 is a possible D gene (5 bases). The germline CDR1 and CDR2 sequences are SGHVS and FNYEAQ. The CDR3 is made up of 17 amino acids. Trimming stripped 2 bases from V and 3 bases from J, with 16 bases between. The CDR3 bases are TGTGCCAGCAGCTTAAATTTGGGGCGCAGGTCTAATGAAAAACTGTTTTTT. This gives the protein CASSLNLGRRSNEKLFF.

This clone occurred a few times. This chain uses TRBV19 with TRBJ2-3; D remains unclear. The CDR3 covers 14 residues. Trimming stripped 7 bases from V and 0 bases from J, with 11 bases between. The V gene's germline CDR1 is LNHDA and CDR2 SQIVND (reference sequence). The CDR3 DNA follows: TGTGCCAGTAAGATCCAAACTAGCACAGATACGCAGTATTTT. Protein product: CASKIQTSTDTQYF.

The chain recombines TRBV5-1 with TRBJ2-4, with D perhaps matching TRBD2 (5 bases). The ends were cut back, 4 bases at V and 8 bases at J, with 22 bases in the middle. The CDR3 is 16 amino acids. Germline loops: CDR1 SGHRS, CDR2 YFSETQ. CDR3 DNA sequence: TGCGCCAGCAGCCGAGTACTAGGGCCCAAGGTTGACATTCAGTACTTC. It translates to CASSRVLGPKVDIQYF.

The rearrangement links TRBV4-3 to TRBJ2-7, with 10 bases that match TRBD1. Germline CDR1 is LGHNA and CDR2 is YSLEER. Trimming cost V 3 bases and J 2 bases; bases outside gene matches: 7. The CDR3 totals 16 residues. Here the CDR3 DNA reads TGCGCCAGCAGCCATTACGAGGGGACAGGGGCCTACGAGCAGTACTTC. Its translation: CASSHYEGTGAYEQYF.

This clone was observed a handful of times. The chain employs TRBV5-4 and TRBJ2-4, with 7 bases that match TRBD1. This CDR3 has 15 amino acids. CDR1 SGHNT and CDR2 YYREEE come from the germline V gene (reference sequence). Trimming at V came to 4 bases and at J to 9 bases, leaving 13 bases not matched to a gene. DNA of the CDR3: TGTGCCAGCAGCCTACAGGGGCCCCTTGGCGGCATTCAGTACTTC. Its protein product is CASSLQGPLGGIQYF.

The chain is built from TRBV13 and TRBJ2-3; possibly TRBD1 or TRBD2 for D (5 bases each). The CDR3 runs 11 residues. The germline V gene encodes CDR1 PRHDT and CDR2 FYEKMQ (reference sequence). Trimming pared 5 bases from V and 10 bases from J, leaving 10 bases between. The CDR3 nucleotides are TGTGCCAGCAGCGGGGGTCGTGCGCAGTATTTT. It specifies CASSGGRAQYF.

This clone was seen more than once but under ten times. The V gene is TRBV25-1, the J gene TRBJ2-2; D uncertain. Germline V gives CDR1 MGHDK, CDR2 SYGVNS. V gave up 2 bases and J gave up 5 bases, with 12 bases separating them. The length of the CDR3 is 15 residues. The CDR3, as DNA: TGTGCCAGCAGTGAAAAGCCTTCCCGGACCGGGGAGCTGTTTTTT. Translation: CASSEKPSRTGELFF.

This clone appeared a few times. This chain's CDR3 is CASSSGTGTFYEQYF. The CDR3, as DNA: TGTGCCAGCTCCTCCGGGACAGGGACCTTCTACGAGCAGTACTTC. J is TRBJ2-7 and V is TRBV25-1, with 9 nucleotides matching TRBD1. This CDR3 contains 15 residues. The V and J ends lost 8 bases and 3 bases, in that order; junction bases with no gene match: 11. The germline V gene encodes CDR1 MGHDK and CDR2 SYGVNS.

The rearrangement joins TRBV19 to TRBJ2-1; D may be TRBD2 (5 bases). The CDR3 extends over 15 amino acids. Per germline, CDR1 LNHDA and CDR2 SQIVND (reference sequence). Deletions cut 3 bases from V and 2 bases from J, with 11 bases between. The CDR3 reads CASSMRVRTYNEQFF. The CDR3 nucleotides read TGTGCCAGTAGTATGAGGGTTCGAACCTACAATGAGCAGTTCTTC.

This clone was observed a few times. The chain uses TRBV5-1 and TRBJ2-1; weak D call: TRBD2 (5 bases). The germline gives CDR1 SGHRS, CDR2 YFSETQ. The ends were cut back, 4 bases at V and 15 bases at J, with 20 bases in the middle. The CDR3 is made up of 13 amino acids. The CDR3 region has the DNA TGCGCCAGCAGCCAGACGGAACTAGGGATTGGGTTCTTC. Residues: CASSQTELGIGFF.

This clone was detected only a few times. The CDR3: CASSFGPEAAEAFF. The CDR3 DNA reads TGTGCCAGCAGCTTCGGACCCGAAGCGGCTGAAGCTTTCTTT. This chain uses TRBV5-6 with TRBJ1-1; D unresolved. Germline CDR1 is SGHDT and CDR2 is YYEEEE. This CDR3 has 14 amino acids. V lost 2 bases and J lost 6, with 14 bases in between.

This clone was counted between two and nine times. This chain joins TRBV7-9 and TRBJ2-1; D tentatively reads TRBD1 or TRBD2 (5 bases each). The V and J ends lost 7 bases and 2 bases respectively, with 18 bases between them. CDR1 SEHNR and CDR2 FQNEAQ come from the germline V gene (reference sequence). The CDR3 runs to 16 residues. The DNA of the CDR3 is TGTGCCAGCACCACGGGGCGCCCAGCGGCCTACAATGAGCAGTTCTTC. Translation gives CASTTGRPAAYNEQFF.

A few counts support this clone. The chain has TRBV13 and TRBJ1-2, with D unclear. Trimming removed 1 base from V and 4 bases from J, with 4 bases in between. The CDR3 length is 12 residues. Germline CDR1 is PRHDT and CDR2 is FYEKMQ (reference sequence). The CDR3 protein is CASSLAGYGYTF. The CDR3 DNA is TGTGCCAGCAGCTTAGCCGGCTATGGCTACACCTTC. The variable domain in full, completed from reference TRBV13 and TRBJ1-2, reads AAGVIQSPRHLIKEKRETATLKCYPIPRHDTVYWYQQGPGQDPQFLISFYEKMQSDKGSIPDRFSAQQFSDYHSELNMSSLELGDSALYFCASSLAGYGYTFGSGTRLTVV.

This clone was picked up a small number of times. This chain joins TRBV15 and TRBJ1-1; D is undetermined. This CDR3 is built from 13 residues. V was pared by 5 bases and J by 2 bases, with 9 bases between. CDR1 and CDR2 from the germline V gene are LNHNV and YYDKDF (reference sequence). The CDR3 loop is CATSVDPNTEAFF. The DNA of the CDR3 is TGTGCCACCAGCGTGGACCCTAACACTGAAGCTTTCTTT.

This rearrangement joins TRBV29-1 to TRBJ1-2; D unclear. V gave up 4 bases and J gave up 3 bases, with 6 bases separating them. This CDR3 comprises 11 residues. Germline lookup yields CDR1 SQVTM and CDR2 ANQGSEA. The CDR3 DNA reads as TGCAGCGTTGGTTGGGACTATGGCTACACCTTC. Translating gives CSVGWDYGYTF.

V gene TRBV7-2 combines with J gene TRBJ1-3; D is ambiguous. Germline CDR1 and CDR2: SGHTA and FQGNSA. The V gene lost 1 base and the J gene lost 0 bases, with 7 bases spanning the gap. The CDR3 runs to 15 residues. The CDR3 bases are TGTGCCAGCAGCTTAGGGCCAGTCTCTGGAAACACCATATATTTT. Protein sequence: CASSLGPVSGNTIYF.

The chain links TRBV5-6 to TRBJ2-5; maybe TRBD2 (6 bases). CDR1 and CDR2 (germline): SGHDT, YYEEEE. The CDR3 spans 13 residues. V was cut by 3 bases and J by 5 bases, with 11 bases left in between. The CDR3 DNA reads as TGTGCCAGCAGCTCCGGGACTTTGGAGACCCAGTACTTC. Translating it yields CASSSGTLETQYF.

In its sample, this clone was seen a few times. The chain has TRBV5-4 and TRBJ2-4, with 9 positions matching TRBD1. The CDR3 is 15 residues long. V gave up 4 bases and J gave up 2 bases; unmatched junction bases: 4. CDR1 SGHNT and CDR2 YYREEE come from the germline V gene (reference sequence). The CDR3 loop is CASSRDRVTKNIQYF. The CDR3 DNA reads as TGTGCCAGCAGCCGGGACAGGGTTACCAAAAACATTCAGTACTTC.

The table lists this clone with a few counts. The chain combines TRBV18 with TRBJ1-5; D is perhaps TRBD1 (5 bases). V shed 6 bases and J shed 7 bases, with 19 bases lying between them. The CDR3 totals 15 residues. Looked up from germline, CDR1 is KGHSH and CDR2 is LQKENI. For the CDR3, the DNA is TGTGCCAGCTCCCTAATAGGGGAGAACGGGCAGCCCCAGCATTTT. Translation gives CASSLIGENGQPQHF.